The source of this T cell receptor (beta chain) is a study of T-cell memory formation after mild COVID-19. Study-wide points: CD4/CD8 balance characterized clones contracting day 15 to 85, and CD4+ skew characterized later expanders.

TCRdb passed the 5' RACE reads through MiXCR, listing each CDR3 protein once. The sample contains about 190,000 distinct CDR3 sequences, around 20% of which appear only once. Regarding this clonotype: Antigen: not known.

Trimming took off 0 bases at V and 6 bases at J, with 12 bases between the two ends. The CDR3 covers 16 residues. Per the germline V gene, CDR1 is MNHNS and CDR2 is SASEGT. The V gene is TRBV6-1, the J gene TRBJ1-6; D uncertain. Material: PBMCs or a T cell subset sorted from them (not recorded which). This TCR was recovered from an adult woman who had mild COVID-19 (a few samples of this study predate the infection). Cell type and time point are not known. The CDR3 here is CASSEAVNSVNSPLHF. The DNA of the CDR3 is TGTGCCAGCAGTGAAGCGGTCAACTCGGTTAATTCACCCCTCCACTTT.